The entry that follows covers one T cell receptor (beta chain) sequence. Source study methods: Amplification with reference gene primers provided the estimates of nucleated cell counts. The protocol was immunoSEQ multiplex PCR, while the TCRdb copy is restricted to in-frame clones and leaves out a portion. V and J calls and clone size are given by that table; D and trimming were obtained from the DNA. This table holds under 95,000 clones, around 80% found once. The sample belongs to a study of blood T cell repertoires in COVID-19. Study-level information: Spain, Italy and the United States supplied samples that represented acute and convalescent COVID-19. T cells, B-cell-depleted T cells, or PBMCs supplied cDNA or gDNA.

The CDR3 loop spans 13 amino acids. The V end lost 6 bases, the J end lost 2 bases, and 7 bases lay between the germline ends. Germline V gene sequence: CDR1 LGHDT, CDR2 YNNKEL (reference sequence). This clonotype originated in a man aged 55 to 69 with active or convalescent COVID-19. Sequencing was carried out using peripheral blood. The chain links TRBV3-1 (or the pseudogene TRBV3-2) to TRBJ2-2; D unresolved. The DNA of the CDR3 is TGTGCCAGCAGACATCACAACACCGGGGAGCTGTTTTTT. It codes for CASRHHNTGELFF.